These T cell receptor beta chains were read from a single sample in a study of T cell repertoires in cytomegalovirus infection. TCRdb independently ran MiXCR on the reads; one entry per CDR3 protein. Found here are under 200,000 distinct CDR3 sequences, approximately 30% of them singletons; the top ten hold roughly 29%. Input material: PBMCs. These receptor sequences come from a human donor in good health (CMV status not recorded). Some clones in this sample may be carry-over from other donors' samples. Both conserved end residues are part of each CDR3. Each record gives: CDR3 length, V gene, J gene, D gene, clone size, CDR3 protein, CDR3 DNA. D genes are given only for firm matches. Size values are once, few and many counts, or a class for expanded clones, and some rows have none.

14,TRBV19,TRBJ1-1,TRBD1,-,CASTITGANTEAFF,TGTGCCAGCACTATAACAGGGGCTAACACTGAAGCTTTCTTT
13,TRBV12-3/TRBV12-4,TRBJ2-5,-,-,CASSATGIETQYF,TGTGCCAGCAGTGCAACAGGGATAGAGACCCAGTACTTC
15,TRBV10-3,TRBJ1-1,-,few,CAISESRGLNTEAFF,TGTGCCATCAGTGAGTCAAGGGGCTTGAACACTGAAGCTTTCTTT
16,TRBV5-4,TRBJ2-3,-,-,CASSLGHQRPTDTQYF,TGTGCCAGCAGCTTGGGACATCAGCGGCCCACAGATACGCAGTATTTT
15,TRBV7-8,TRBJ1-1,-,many,CASSPRGQANTEAFF,TGTGCCAGCAGCCCCCGAGGGCAGGCGAACACTGAAGCTTTCTTT
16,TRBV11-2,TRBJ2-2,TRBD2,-,CASSPPGRANTGELFF,TGTGCCAGCAGCCCTCCCGGGAGGGCGAACACCGGGGAGCTGTTTTTT
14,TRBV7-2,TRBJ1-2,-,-,CASSAVWGNYGYTF,TGTGCCAGCAGCGCCGTCTGGGGTAACTATGGCTACACCTTC
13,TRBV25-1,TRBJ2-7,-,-,CASSERGDGEQYF,TGTGCCAGCAGTGAGCGGGGAGATGGCGAGCAGTACTTC
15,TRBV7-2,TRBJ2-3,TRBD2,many,CASSSSGGAADTQYF,TGTGCCAGCAGCTCCTCGGGGGGGGCAGCCGATACGCAGTATTTT
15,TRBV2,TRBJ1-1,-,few,CASSERRVERTEAFF,TGTGCCAGCAGTGAACGGAGGGTGGAGAGGACTGAAGCTTTCTTT
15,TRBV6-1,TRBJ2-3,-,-,CASSPRTVITDTQYF,TGTGCCAGCAGTCCTCGGACAGTTATCACAGATACGCAGTATTTT
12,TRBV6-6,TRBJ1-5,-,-,CTSTTADQPQHF,TGTACCAGCACGACAGCCGATCAGCCCCAGCATTTT
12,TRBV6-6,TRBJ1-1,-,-,CASWTVNTEAFF,TGTGCCAGCTGGACGGTGAACACTGAAGCTTTCTTT
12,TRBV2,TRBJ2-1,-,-,CASHASYNEQFF,TGTGCCAGCCATGCCTCCTACAATGAGCAGTTCTTC
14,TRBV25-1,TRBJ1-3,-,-,CASSEYGSGNTIYF,TGTGCCAGCAGTGAATACGGCTCTGGAAACACCATATATTTT
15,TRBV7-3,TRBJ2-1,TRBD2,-,CASSSPSGGAHEQFF,TGTGCCAGCAGCTCGCCTAGCGGGGGGGCCCATGAGCAGTTCTTC
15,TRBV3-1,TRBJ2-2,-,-,CASSQAADFWGELFF,TGTGCCAGCAGCCAAGCCGCGGACTTTTGGGGGGAGCTGTTTTTT
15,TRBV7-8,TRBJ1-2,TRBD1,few,CASSFERGRGVGYTF,TGTGCCAGCAGCTTTGAGAGGGGGCGAGGTGTGGGCTACACCTTC
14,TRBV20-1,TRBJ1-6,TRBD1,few,CSAREQGYNSPLHF,TGCAGTGCTAGGGAACAGGGGTACAATTCACCCCTCCACTTT
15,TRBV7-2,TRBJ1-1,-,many,CASSLGAVMNTEAFF,TGTGCCAGCAGCTTAGGGGCGGTGATGAACACTGAAGCTTTCTTT
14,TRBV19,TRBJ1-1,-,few,CASSTLGGDTEAFF,TGTGCCAGTAGTACACTGGGGGGGGACACTGAAGCTTTCTTT
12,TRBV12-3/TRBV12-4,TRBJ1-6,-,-,CASLGPTGPLHF,TGTGCCAGCTTGGGGCCCACCGGACCCCTCCACTTT
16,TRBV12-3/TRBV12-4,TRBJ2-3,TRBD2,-,CASSPGLAGGRDTQYF,TGTGCCAGCAGCCCGGGACTAGCGGGGGGCCGAGATACGCAGTATTTT
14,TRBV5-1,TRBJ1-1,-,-,CASSLDRLGAEAFF,TGCGCCAGCAGCTTGGACAGGTTGGGCGCTGAAGCTTTCTTT
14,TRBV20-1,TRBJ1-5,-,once,CSASGVVGNQPQHF,TGCAGTGCTAGTGGGGTTGTGGGCAATCAGCCCCAGCATTTT
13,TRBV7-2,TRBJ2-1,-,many,CASSSRSYNEQFF,TGTGCCAGCAGCTCCCGGTCCTACAATGAGCAGTTCTTC
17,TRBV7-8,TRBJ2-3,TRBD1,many,CASSFQAKGAYTDTQYF,TGTGCCAGCAGCTTTCAGGCCAAGGGGGCCTACACAGATACGCAGTATTTT
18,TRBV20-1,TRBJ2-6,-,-,CSAYGARDHLPGANVLTF,TGCAGTGCCTACGGGGCGAGGGATCACCTCCCTGGGGCCAACGTCCTGACTTTC
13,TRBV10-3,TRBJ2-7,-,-,CAISERQSYEQYF,TGTGCCATCAGTGAGAGACAGTCCTACGAGCAGTACTTC
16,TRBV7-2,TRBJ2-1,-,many,CASSLEKIPSYNEQFF,TGTGCCAGCAGCTTAGAAAAAATCCCTTCCTACAATGAGCAGTTCTTC
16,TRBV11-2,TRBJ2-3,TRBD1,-,CASSFRRTGTTDTQYF,TGTGCCAGCAGCTTTCGACGGACAGGGACCACAGATACGCAGTATTTT